This T cell receptor beta chain appears in the sequencing data of a study of blood T cells in healthy people across ages. Study-level findings and limits: Unsorted PBMC material precluded a definitive naive versus antigen-experienced comparison.

Combining a sample-barcoded 5' primer with a J-beta primer mix, a second PCR ran for about 6 to 12 cycles. Each CDR3 protein gets one entry after TCRdb re-called the 5' RACE reads with MiXCR. The sample consists of roughly 830,000 distinct CDR3 sequences, 60% to 80% of them appearing once. Concerning this clonotype itself: No antigen is known for it.

Specimen: blood. The sequence derives from a man aged 25 to 45 in good health.

CDR3 in amino acids: CASSNTQGSYNSPLHF. CDR3 DNA sequence: TGTGCCAGCAGCAACACTCAGGGCTCCTATAATTCACCCCTCCACTTT. The genes are TRBV7-2 and TRBJ1-6, with D possibly TRBD1 on 5 matching bases. The CDR3 consists of 16 residues. The germline gives CDR1 SGHTA, CDR2 FQGNSA. The V gene lost 5 bases and the J gene lost 0 bases, with 11 bases spanning the gap.